This entry concerns a single T cell receptor beta chain. Its specificity is unknown. This CDR3 region has 14 residues. The germline gives CDR1 SGHRS, CDR2 YFSETQ. Trimming left V 3 bases short and J 1 base short, with 10 bases between. The protocol was immunoSEQ multiplex PCR, while the TCRdb copy is restricted to in-frame clones and leaves out a portion. The sample has 100,000 to 150,000 clones, about 89% seen once. The data were obtained in a study of T cell responses to AZD1222 COVID-19 vaccine. Study-level points and caveats: None of the repertoires were sampled until the peak T cell response had passed. Donors skewed white British and female; clonal diversity was possibly underestimated. Only a handful of people who got AZD1222 tested seropositive at baseline. Across spike, vaccine-associated CD4 TCRs were found, dominant at 160-218 and 743-854.

The chain uses TRBV5-1 and TRBJ1-1; the D is unclear. The specimen comprised peripheral blood, sampled on day 0 of AZD1222 vaccination. This sequence was found in an adult in good health. For the CDR3, the DNA is TGCGCCAGCAGCTCGACCCCGGGGAACACTGAAGCTTTCTTT. Its protein product is CASSSTPGNTEAFF.